This T cell receptor beta chain was identified during a study of control samples from healthy donors and cancer patients. Using immunoSEQ multiplex PCR, the repertoire was profiled, and TCRdb retains in-frame clones only, with some absent. The sample contains approximately 100,000 clones, less than 95% of which appear only once. The CDR3 is 15 residues long. CDR1 MGHRA and CDR2 YSYEKL come from the germline V gene. V lost 0 bases, J lost 8 bases, and 14 bases lay in between. The sequencing input was blood. The TCR sequence derives from a woman under 30 in good health. The chain employs TRBV4-1 and TRBJ1-3; a weak D match, TRBD1 (5 bases). CDR3 region: CASSQDLGQLYTIYF. In DNA form, the CDR3 reads TGCGCCAGCAGCCAAGATCTGGGGCAGCTATACACCATATATTTT.